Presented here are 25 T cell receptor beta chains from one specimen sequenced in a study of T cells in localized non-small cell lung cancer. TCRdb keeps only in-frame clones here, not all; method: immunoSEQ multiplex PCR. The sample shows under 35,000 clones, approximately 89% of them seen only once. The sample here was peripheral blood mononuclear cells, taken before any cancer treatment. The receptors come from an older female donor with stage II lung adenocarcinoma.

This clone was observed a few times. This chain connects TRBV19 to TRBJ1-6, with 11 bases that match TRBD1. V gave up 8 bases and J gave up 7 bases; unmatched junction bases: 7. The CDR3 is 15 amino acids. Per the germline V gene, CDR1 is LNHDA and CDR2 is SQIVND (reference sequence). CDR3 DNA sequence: TGTGCCAGTCGGACAGGGGGCGCGCGGAATTCACCCCTCCACTTT. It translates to CASRTGGARNSPLHF.

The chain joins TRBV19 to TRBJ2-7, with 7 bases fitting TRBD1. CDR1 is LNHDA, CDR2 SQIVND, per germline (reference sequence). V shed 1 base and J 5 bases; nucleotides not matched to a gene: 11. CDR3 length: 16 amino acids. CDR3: CASSIVTGDFPHEQYF. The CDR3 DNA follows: TGTGCCAGTAGTATAGTAACAGGGGATTTTCCGCACGAGCAGTACTTC.

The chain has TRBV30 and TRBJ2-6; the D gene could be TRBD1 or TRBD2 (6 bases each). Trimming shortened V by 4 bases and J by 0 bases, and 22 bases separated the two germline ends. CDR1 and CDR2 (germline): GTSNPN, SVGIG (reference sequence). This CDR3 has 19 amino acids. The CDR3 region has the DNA TGTGCCTGGACCCTAAGGGGGGACACTTACCGCTCTGGGGCCAACGTCCTGACTTTC. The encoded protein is CAWTLRGDTYRSGANVLTF.

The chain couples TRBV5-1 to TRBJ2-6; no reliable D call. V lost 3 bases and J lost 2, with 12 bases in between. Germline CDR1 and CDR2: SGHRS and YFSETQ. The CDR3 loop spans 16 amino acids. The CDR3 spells CASSCSTQAGANVLTF. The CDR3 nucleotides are TGCGCCAGCAGCTGCTCGACCCAGGCTGGGGCCAACGTCCTGACTTTC. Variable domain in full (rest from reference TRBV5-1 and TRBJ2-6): KAGVTQTPRYLIKTRGQQVTLSCSPISGHRSVSWYQQTPGQGLQFLFEYFSETQRNKGNFPGRFSGRQFSNSRSEMNVSTLELGDSALYLCASSCSTQAGANVLTFGAGSRLTVL.

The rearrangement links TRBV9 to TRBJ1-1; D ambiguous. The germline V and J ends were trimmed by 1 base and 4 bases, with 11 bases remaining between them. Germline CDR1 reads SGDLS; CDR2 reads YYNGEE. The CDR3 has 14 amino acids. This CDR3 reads CASSVSLGFTEAFF. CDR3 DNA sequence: TGTGCCAGCAGCGTATCTCTGGGATTCACTGAAGCTTTCTTT.

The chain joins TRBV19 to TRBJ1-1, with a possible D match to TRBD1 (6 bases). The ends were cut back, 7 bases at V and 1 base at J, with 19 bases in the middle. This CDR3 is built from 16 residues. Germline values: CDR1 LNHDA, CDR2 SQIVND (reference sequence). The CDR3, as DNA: TGTGCCAGTATCCCTTTTGGGGGCCCTGGGAACACTGAAGCTTTCTTT. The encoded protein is CASIPFGGPGNTEAFF.

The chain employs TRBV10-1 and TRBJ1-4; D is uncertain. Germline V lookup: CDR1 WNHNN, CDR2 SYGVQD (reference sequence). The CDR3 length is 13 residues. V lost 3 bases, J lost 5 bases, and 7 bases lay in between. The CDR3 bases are TGCGCCAGCAGTGATTTGGAGAATGAAAAACTGTTTTTT. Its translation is CASSDLENEKLFF.

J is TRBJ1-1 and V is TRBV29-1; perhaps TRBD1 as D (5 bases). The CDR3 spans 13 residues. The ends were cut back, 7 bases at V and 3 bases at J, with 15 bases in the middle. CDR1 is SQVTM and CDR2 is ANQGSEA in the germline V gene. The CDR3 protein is CSAPSGGYTEAFF. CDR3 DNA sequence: TGCAGCGCCCCAAGCGGGGGGTACACTGAAGCTTTCTTT.

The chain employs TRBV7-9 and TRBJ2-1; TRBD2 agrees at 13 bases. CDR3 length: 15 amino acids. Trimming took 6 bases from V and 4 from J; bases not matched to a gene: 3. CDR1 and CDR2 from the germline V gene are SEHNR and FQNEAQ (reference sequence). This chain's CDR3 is CASSPTSGGYNEQFF. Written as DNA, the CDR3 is TGTGCCAGCAGTCCGACTAGCGGGGGGTACAATGAGCAGTTCTTC.

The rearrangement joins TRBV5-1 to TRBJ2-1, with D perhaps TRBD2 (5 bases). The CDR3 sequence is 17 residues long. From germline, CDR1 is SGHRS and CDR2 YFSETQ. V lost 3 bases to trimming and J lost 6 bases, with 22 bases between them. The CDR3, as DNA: TGCGCCAGCAGCTCTGGCGGTGGCGGGCTAAACATCAATGAGCAGTTCTTC. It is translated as CASSSGGGGLNINEQFF. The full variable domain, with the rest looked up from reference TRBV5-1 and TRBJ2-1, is KAGVTQTPRYLIKTRGQQVTLSCSPISGHRSVSWYQQTPGQGLQFLFEYFSETQRNKGNFPGRFSGRQFSNSRSEMNVSTLELGDSALYLCASSSGGGGLNINEQFFGPGTRLTVL.

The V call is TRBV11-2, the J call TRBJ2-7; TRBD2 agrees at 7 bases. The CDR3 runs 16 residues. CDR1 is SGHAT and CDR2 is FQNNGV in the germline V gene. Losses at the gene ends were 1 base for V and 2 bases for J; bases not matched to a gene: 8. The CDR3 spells CASSLGAASGTYEQYF. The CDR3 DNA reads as TGTGCCAGCAGCTTAGGCGCGGCTAGCGGAACCTACGAGCAGTACTTC.

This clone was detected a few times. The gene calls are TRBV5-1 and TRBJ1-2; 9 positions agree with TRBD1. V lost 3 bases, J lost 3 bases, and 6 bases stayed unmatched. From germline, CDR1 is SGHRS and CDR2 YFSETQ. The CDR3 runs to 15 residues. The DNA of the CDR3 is TGCGCCAGCAGCTCGGACAGGGGAGGGGACTATGGCTACACCTTC. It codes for CASSSDRGGDYGYTF.

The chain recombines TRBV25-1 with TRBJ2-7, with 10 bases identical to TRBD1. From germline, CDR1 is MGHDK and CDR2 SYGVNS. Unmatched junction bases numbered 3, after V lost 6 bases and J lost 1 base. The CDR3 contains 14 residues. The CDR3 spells CASRKGQGSYEQYF. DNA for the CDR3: TGTGCCAGCAGGAAGGGACAGGGGTCCTACGAGCAGTACTTC.

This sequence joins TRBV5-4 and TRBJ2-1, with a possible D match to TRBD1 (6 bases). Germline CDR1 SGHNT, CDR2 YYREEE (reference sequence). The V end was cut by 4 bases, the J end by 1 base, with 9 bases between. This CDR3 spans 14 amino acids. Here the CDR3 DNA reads TGTGCCAGCAGCCTAAGGGGGTCCTACAATGAGCAGTTCTTC. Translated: CASSLRGSYNEQFF.

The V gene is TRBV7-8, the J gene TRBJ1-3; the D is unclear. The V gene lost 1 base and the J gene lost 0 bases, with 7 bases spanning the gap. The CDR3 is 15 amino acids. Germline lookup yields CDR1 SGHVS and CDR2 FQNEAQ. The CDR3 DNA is TGTGCCAGCAGCTTAGAGCACCTCTCTGGAAACACCATATATTTT. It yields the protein CASSLEHLSGNTIYF.

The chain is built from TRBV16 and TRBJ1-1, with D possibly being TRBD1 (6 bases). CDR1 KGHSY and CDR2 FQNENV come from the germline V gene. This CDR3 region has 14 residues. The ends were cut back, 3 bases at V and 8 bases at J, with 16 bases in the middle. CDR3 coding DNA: TGTGCCAGCAGCCACGCAGACAAACAGGGAGAAGCTTTCTTT. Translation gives CASSHADKQGEAFF.

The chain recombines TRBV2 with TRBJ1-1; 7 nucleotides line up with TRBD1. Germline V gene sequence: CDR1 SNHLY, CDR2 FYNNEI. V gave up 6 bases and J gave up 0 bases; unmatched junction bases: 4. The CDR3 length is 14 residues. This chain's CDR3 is CASRGDSMNTEAFF. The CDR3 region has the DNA TGTGCCAGCAGGGGGGACAGTATGAACACTGAAGCTTTCTTT.

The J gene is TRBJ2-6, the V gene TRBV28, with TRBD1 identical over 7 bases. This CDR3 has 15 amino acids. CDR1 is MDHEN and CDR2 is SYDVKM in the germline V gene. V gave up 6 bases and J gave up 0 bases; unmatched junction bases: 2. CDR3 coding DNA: TGTGCCAGCAGGACAGGGCCCTCTGGGGCCAACGTCCTGACTTTC. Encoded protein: CASRTGPSGANVLTF.

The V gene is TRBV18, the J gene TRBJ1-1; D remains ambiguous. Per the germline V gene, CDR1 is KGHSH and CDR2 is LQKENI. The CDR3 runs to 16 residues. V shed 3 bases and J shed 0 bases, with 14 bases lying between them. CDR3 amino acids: CASSPWTAGMNTEAFF. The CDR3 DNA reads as TGTGCCAGCTCACCCTGGACCGCCGGCATGAACACTGAAGCTTTCTTT.

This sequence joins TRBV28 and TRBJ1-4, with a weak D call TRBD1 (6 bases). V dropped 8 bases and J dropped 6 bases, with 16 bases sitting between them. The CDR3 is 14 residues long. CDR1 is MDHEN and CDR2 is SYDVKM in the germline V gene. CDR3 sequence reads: CASSQGGRDEKLFF. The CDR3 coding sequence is TGTGCCAGCTCTCAAGGGGGGCGCGATGAAAAACTGTTTTTT.

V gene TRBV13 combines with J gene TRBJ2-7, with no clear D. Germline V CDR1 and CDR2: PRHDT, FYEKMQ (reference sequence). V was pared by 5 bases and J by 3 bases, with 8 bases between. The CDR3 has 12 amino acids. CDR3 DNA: TGTGCCAGCAGCATGGGATACTACGAGCAGTACTTC. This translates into CASSMGYYEQYF.

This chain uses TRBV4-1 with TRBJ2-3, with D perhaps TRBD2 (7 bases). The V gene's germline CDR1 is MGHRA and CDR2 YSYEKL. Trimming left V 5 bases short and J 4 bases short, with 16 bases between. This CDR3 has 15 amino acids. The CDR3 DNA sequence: TGCGCCAGCAGCGGGGGGCGGGAGATGTCAGATACGCAGTATTTT. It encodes CASSGGREMSDTQYF.

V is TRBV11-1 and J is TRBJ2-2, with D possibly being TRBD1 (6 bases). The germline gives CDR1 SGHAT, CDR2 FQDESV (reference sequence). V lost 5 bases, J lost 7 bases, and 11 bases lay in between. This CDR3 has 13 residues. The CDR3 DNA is TGTGCCAGCAGCCCTCACAGGGACGGGGAGCTGTTTTTT. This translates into CASSPHRDGELFF.

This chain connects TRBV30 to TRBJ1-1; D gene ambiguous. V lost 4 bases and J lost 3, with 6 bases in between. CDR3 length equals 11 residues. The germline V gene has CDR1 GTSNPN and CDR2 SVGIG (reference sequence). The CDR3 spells CAWNRDTEAFF. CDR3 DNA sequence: TGTGCCTGGAATCGGGACACTGAAGCTTTCTTT.

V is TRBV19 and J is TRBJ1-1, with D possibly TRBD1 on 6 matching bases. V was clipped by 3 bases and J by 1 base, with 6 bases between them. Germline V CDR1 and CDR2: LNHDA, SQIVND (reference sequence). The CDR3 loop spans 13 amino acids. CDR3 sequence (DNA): TGTGCCAGTAGTATGGACAGGAACACTGAAGCTTTCTTT. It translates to CASSMDRNTEAFF. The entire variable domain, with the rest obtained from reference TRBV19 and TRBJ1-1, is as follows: DGGITQSPKYLFRKEGQNVTLSCEQNLNHDAMYWYRQDPGQGLRLIYYSQIVNDFQKGDIAEGYSVSREKKESFPLTVTSAQKNPTAFYLCASSMDRNTEAFFGQGTRLTVV.